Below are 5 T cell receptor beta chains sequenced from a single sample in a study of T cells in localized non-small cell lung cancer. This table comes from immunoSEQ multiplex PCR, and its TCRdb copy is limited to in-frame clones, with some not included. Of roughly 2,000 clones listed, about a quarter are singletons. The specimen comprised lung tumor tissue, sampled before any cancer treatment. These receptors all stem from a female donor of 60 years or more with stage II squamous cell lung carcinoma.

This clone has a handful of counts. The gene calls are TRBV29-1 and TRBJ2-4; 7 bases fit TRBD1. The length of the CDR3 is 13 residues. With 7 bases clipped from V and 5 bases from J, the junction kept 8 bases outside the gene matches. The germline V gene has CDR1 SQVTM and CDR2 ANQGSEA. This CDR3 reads CSGRQGQENIQYF. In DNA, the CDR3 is TGCAGCGGGCGACAGGGTCAGGAAAACATTCAGTACTTC.

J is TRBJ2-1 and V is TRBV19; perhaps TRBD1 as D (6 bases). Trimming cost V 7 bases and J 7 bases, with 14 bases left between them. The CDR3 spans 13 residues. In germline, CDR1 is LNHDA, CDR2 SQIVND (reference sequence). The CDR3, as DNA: TGTGCCAGTAACCGTCAGGACAGAAATGAGCAGTTCTTC. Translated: CASNRQDRNEQFF.

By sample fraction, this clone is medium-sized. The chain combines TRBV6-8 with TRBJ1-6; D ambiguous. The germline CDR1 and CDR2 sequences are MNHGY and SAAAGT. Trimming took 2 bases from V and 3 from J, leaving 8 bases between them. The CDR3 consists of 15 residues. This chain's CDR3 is CASSYGVDYNSPLHF. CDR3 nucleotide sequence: TGTGCCAGCAGTTACGGGGTCGACTATAATTCACCCCTCCACTTT.

CDR3 sequence: CASSQGQGLYGYTF. DNA of the CDR3: TGCGCCAGCAGCCAAGGACAGGGGCTCTATGGCTACACCTTC. V gene TRBV5-1 combines with J gene TRBJ1-2, with 9 nucleotides matching TRBD1. V was clipped by 4 bases and J by 4 bases; unmatched bases: 5. The CDR3 loop spans 14 amino acids. The germline gives CDR1 SGHRS, CDR2 YFSETQ.

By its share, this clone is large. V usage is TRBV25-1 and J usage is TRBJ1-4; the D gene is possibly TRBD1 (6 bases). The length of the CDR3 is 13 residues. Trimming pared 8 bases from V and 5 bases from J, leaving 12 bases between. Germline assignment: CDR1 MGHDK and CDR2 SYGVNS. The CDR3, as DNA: TGTGCCAGCGGGTCTCAGGGGAATGAAAAACTGTTTTTT. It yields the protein CASGSQGNEKLFF.